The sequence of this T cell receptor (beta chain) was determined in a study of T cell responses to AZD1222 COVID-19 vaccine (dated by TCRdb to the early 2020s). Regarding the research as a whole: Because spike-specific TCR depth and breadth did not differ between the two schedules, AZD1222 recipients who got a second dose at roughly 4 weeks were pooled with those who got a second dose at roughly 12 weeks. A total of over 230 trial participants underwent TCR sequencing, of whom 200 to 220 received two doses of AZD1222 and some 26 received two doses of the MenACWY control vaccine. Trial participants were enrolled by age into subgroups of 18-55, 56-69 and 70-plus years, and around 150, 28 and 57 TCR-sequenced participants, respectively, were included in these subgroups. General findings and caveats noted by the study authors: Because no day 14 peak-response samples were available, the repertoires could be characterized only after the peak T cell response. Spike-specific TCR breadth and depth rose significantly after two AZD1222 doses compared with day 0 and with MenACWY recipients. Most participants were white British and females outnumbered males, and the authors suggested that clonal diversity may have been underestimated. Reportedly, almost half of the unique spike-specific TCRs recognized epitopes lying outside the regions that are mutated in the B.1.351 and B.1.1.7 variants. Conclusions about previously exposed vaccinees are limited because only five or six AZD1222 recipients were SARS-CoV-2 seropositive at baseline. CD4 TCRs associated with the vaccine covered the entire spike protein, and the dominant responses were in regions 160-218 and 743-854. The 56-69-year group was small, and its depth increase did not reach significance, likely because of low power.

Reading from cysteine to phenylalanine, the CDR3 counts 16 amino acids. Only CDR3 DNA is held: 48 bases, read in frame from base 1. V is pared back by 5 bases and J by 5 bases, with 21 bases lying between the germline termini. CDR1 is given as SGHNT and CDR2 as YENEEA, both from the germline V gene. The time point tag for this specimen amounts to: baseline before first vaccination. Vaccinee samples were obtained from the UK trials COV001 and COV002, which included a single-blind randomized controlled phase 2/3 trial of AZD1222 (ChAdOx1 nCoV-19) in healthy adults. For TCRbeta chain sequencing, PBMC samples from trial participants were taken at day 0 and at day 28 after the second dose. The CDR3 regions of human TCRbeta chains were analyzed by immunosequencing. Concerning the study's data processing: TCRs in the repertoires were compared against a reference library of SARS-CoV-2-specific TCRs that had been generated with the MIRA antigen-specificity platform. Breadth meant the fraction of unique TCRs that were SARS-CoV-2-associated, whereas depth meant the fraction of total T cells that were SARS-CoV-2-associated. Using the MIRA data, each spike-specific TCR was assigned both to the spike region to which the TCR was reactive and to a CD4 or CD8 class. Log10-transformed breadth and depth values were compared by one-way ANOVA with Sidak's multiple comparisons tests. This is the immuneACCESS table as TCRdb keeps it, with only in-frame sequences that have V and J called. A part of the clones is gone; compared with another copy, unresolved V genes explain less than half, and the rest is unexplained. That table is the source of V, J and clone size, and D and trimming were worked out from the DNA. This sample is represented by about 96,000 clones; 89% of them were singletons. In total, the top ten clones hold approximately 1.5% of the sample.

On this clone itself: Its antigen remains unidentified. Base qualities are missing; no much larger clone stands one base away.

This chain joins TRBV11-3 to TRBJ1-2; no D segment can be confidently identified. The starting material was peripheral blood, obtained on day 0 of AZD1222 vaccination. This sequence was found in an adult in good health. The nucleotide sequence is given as TGTGCCAGCAGCCCTACCCCAGCGGGCAACCCTTATGGCTACACCTTC. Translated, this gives CASSPTPAGNPYGYTF.